This T cell receptor beta chain comes out of a study of T cells in localized non-small cell lung cancer. Notes on the study in general: Higher T cell density in the blood was associated with longer overall survival, whereas higher adjacent-lung clonality associated with shorter survival. Heterogeneity remains possible because sequencing was limited to only one tumor region. Tumor showed lower T cell clonality than uninvolved adjacent lung, where it was highest. Appearance in adjacent lung was seen for a median approximately 60 of the top 100 tumor clones.

Germline trimming cut 6 bases from V and 4 bases from J; bases unmatched to any gene: 11. The germline V gene has CDR1 LGHNT and CDR2 FRNRAP. CDR3 size: 16 residues. With regard to this clone: Its specificity is unknown.

The protocol was immunoSEQ multiplex PCR, while the TCRdb copy is restricted to in-frame clones and leaves out a portion. The table includes 7,000 to 7,500 clones, around 52% detected once. This clonotype was obtained from a female donor of 60 years or more with stage I lung adenocarcinoma. The sample consisted of lymph node tissue, taken before any cancer treatment. The J gene is TRBJ2-2, the V gene TRBV12-5; 7 bases fit TRBD2. The CDR3 is CASGRGPAGPTGELFF. The CDR3 nucleotides are TGTGCTAGTGGACGCGGTCCAGCGGGGCCCACCGGGGAGCTGTTTTTT.